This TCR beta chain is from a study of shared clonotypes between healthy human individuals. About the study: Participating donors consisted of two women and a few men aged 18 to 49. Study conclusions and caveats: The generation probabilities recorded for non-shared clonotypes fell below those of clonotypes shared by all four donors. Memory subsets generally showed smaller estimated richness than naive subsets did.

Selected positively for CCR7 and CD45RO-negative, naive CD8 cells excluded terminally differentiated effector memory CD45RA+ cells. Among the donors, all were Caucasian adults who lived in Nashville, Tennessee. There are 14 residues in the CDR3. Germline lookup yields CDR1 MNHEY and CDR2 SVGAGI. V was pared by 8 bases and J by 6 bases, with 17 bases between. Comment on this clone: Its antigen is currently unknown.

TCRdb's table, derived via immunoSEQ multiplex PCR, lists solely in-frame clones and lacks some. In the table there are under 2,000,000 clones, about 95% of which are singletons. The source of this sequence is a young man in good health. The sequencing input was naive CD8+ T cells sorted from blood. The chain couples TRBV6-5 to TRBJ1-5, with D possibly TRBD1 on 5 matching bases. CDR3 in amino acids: CASGTGVSGQPQHF. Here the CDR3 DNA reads TGTGCCAGCGGGACGGGGGTTTCAGGTCAGCCCCAGCATTTT.